The 27 T cell receptor beta chains below come from one sample, sequenced in a study of blood T cell repertoires in COVID-19. TCRdb's table, derived via immunoSEQ multiplex PCR, lists solely in-frame clones and lacks some. The sample consists of about 290,000 clones, 86% of them appearing once. Sequencing was carried out using peripheral blood. These receptor sequences come from a woman aged 30 to 39 with active or convalescent COVID-19.

The V call is TRBV6-5, the J call TRBJ2-5, with 10 bases identical to TRBD1. V was pared by 7 bases and J by 6 bases, with 5 bases of the junction left unmatched. In germline, CDR1 is MNHEY, CDR2 SVGAGI. This CDR3 comprises 13 residues. Here the CDR3 DNA reads TGTGCCAGCATGACAGGGGGCACGAAGACCCAGTACTTC. Protein sequence: CASMTGGTKTQYF.

In this sample, this clone turned up a few times. The V and J genes are TRBV18 and TRBJ1-1; D possibly corresponds to TRBD1 (6 bases). V lost 4 bases, J lost 0 bases, and 15 bases lay in between. CDR1 and CDR2 from the germline V gene are KGHSH and LQKENI. This CDR3 is 16 amino acids long. The CDR3 DNA reads TGTGCCAGCTCACGATCGACAGGCGCCATGAACACTGAAGCTTTCTTT. It is translated as CASSRSTGAMNTEAFF.

The rearrangement joins TRBV3-1 (or the pseudogene TRBV3-2) to TRBJ2-1, with 11 nucleotides matching TRBD1. The junction had 8 bases not matched to a gene; V was cut back by 4 bases and J by 9 bases. Germline CDR1 is LGHDT and CDR2 is YNNKEL (reference sequence). The CDR3 is made up of 15 amino acids. The CDR3 nucleotides are TGTGCCAGCAGCCCAACCGGGACAGGGGGTGCTGAGCAGTTCTTC. It yields the protein CASSPTGTGGAEQFF.

The CDR3 DNA reads TGTGCCAGCAGTTACTCTCAGGGTCTCAACTATGGCTACACCTTC. Amino acids: CASSYSQGLNYGYTF. The V call is TRBV6-5, the J call TRBJ1-2; D is possibly TRBD1 (5 bases). With 0 bases removed from V and 2 bases from J, the gap between germline ends came to 10 bases. Germline assignment: CDR1 MNHEY and CDR2 SVGAGI. The CDR3 runs 15 residues.

The V and J genes are TRBV11-2 and TRBJ1-6; a possible D gene is TRBD1 (5 bases). Trimming took off 1 base at V and 6 bases at J, with 7 bases between the two ends. The CDR3 contains 14 residues. Germline-derived CDR1 and CDR2 are SGHAT and FQNNGV. The CDR3: CASSLAGGNSPLHF. The DNA of the CDR3 is TGTGCCAGCAGCTTAGCCGGGGGTAATTCACCCCTCCACTTT.

The rearrangement joins TRBV6-1 to TRBJ1-2; possibly TRBD1 for D (6 bases). CDR3 length equals 14 residues. V was pared by 3 bases and J by 5 bases, with 13 bases between. Germline assignment: CDR1 MNHNS and CDR2 SASEGT. The DNA for the CDR3 is TGTGCCAGCAGTGACGAACAGGGATGGTATGGCTACACCTTC. Protein sequence: CASSDEQGWYGYTF.

The chain couples TRBV7-9 to TRBJ2-1, with 11 bases identical to TRBD1. Trimming at V came to 3 bases and at J to 10 bases, leaving 5 bases not matched to a gene. Germline CDR1 and CDR2: SEHNR and FQNEAQ (reference sequence). This CDR3 is 14 amino acids long. The CDR3 protein is CASSFRTGGMEQFF. The CDR3 DNA reads as TGTGCCAGCAGCTTCCGGACAGGGGGCATGGAGCAGTTCTTC.

This clone was picked up one time. The V call is TRBV6-5, the J call TRBJ1-1; D is possibly TRBD1 (5 bases). CDR1 MNHEY and CDR2 SVGAGI come from the germline V gene. The length of the CDR3 is 14 residues. The ends were cut back, 6 bases at V and 1 base at J, with 12 bases in the middle. The CDR3 spells CASSPSQGNTEAFF. CDR3 nucleotide sequence: TGTGCCAGCAGCCCATCGCAGGGGAACACTGAAGCTTTCTTT.

The chain combines TRBV6-2 or TRBV6-3 with TRBJ1-5; a weak D match, TRBD1 (5 bases). V lost 2 bases and J lost 6, with 11 bases in between. The CDR3 spans 14 residues. The germline V gene has CDR1 MNHEY and CDR2 SVGEGT. CDR3 sequence reads: CASSYRGSGQPQHF. CDR3 sequence (DNA): TGTGCCAGCAGTTACAGGGGATCCGGTCAGCCCCAGCATTTT.

The chain recombines TRBV29-1 with TRBJ2-2, with TRBD1 matching 9 bases. The CDR3 runs to 15 residues. The V gene end was trimmed by 6 bases and the J gene end by 7 bases; junction bases not matched to a gene: 12. Germline loops: CDR1 SQVTM, CDR2 ANQGSEA. Written as DNA, the CDR3 is TGCAGCGTCCAGACCGGGACAGGGATGGGCGGGGAGCTGTTTTTT. Encoded protein: CSVQTGTGMGGELFF.

J is TRBJ2-5 and V is TRBV27; 10 bases match TRBD2. Germline V CDR1 and CDR2: MNHEY, SMNVEV (reference sequence). V was clipped by 6 bases and J by 3 bases; unmatched bases: 4. The CDR3 has 14 amino acids. The CDR3 loop reads CASRSLAGEETQYF. The CDR3 region has the DNA TGTGCCAGCAGATCGCTAGCGGGGGAAGAGACCCAGTACTTC.

This clone has just one count. The chain couples TRBV5-1 to TRBJ1-1, with TRBD1 as a possible D gene (5 bases). Germline CDR1 SGHRS, CDR2 YFSETQ. The CDR3 is 18 residues long. V lost 5 bases and J lost 0, with 23 bases in between. The CDR3 DNA reads as TGCGCCAGCAGAAGAAAAAGCGGGACGGGAAGCATGAACACTGAAGCTTTCTTT. Its protein product is CASRRKSGTGSMNTEAFF. Together with reference TRBV5-1 and TRBJ1-1, the CDR3 gives the full variable domain: KAGVTQTPRYLIKTRGQQVTLSCSPISGHRSVSWYQQTPGQGLQFLFEYFSETQRNKGNFPGRFSGRQFSNSRSEMNVSTLELGDSALYLCASRRKSGTGSMNTEAFFGQGTRLTVV.

This chain links TRBV4-2 with TRBJ2-1; D call uncertain. The V end lost 0 bases, the J end lost 8 bases, and 5 bases lay between the germline ends. Germline CDR1 is LGHNA and CDR2 is YNFKEQ. This CDR3 has 12 amino acids. CDR3 sequence: CASSQDWHEQFF. CDR3 DNA: TGTGCCAGCAGCCAAGATTGGCATGAGCAGTTCTTC.

The J gene is TRBJ1-5, the V gene TRBV6-1; 7 bases match TRBD1. The germline CDR1 and CDR2 sequences are MNHNS and SASEGT. V shed 3 bases, J shed 0 bases, and the junction held 8 bases outside the gene matches. The CDR3 runs to 17 residues. The CDR3 DNA sequence: TGTGCCAGCAGTGACCGGGGACAGACTTATAGCAATCAGCCCCAGCATTTT. It yields the protein CASSDRGQTYSNQPQHF.

This clone was found a few times. The chain combines TRBV19 with TRBJ1-2, with 7 bases that match TRBD1. The length of the CDR3 is 15 residues. The germline V gene has CDR1 LNHDA and CDR2 SQIVND (reference sequence). The junction had 9 bases not matched to a gene; V was cut back by 5 bases and J by 3 bases. The CDR3 nucleotides are TGTGCCAGTAGTCAAATGACAGGGTATCACTATGGCTACACCTTC. It yields the protein CASSQMTGYHYGYTF.

This clone showed up just a few times. The genes are TRBV10-3 and TRBJ2-2, with 7 bases that match TRBD1. This CDR3 spans 18 amino acids. V was pared by 4 bases and J by 3 bases, with 14 bases of the junction left unmatched. In germline, CDR1 is ENHRY, CDR2 SYGVKD. The CDR3 is CAISGPQFRTGDTGELFF. The CDR3 DNA sequence: TGTGCCATCAGTGGGCCCCAATTTAGGACAGGAGACACCGGGGAGCTGTTTTTT.

The chain links TRBV4-3 to TRBJ2-3; D is unresolved. The V end lost 4 bases, the J end lost 6 bases, and 17 bases lay between the germline ends. The germline CDR1 and CDR2 sequences are LGHNA and YSLEER. The CDR3 extends over 15 amino acids. CDR3 region: CASSPGDGSTDTQYF. DNA of the CDR3: TGCGCCAGCAGCCCCGGAGACGGATCAACGGATACGCAGTATTTT.

This clone was counted a single time. This chain connects TRBV3-1 (or the pseudogene TRBV3-2) to TRBJ1-2; 8 nucleotides line up with TRBD1. CDR1 and CDR2 from the germline V gene are LGHDT and YNNKEL (reference sequence). This CDR3 comprises 14 residues. V shed 3 bases and J 5 bases; nucleotides not matched to a gene: 5. The CDR3 nucleotides are TGTGCCAGCAGCCAGCTCGGACAGGGTTATGGCTACACCTTC. Residues: CASSQLGQGYGYTF.

The CDR3, as DNA: TGCGCCAGCAGCTTCCCAACTAGCGGGGGAACCTACGAGCAGTACTTC. Protein sequence: CASSFPTSGGTYEQYF. The gene calls are TRBV5-1 and TRBJ2-7; 11 bases are a match to TRBD2. In germline, CDR1 is SGHRS, CDR2 YFSETQ. The trim removed 2 bases at V and 2 bases at J, leaving 6 bases unmatched. CDR3 length equals 16 residues.

The gene calls are TRBV20-1 and TRBJ1-3; D is perhaps TRBD1 (6 bases). The CDR3 has 13 residues. V was pared by 3 bases and J by 4 bases, with 10 bases between. From germline, CDR1 is DFQATT and CDR2 SNEGSKA (reference sequence). CDR3 region: CSASWGLGNTIYF. The CDR3 nucleotides read TGCAGTGCTAGTTGGGGGCTCGGAAACACCATATATTTT.

The chain couples TRBV7-6 to TRBJ2-1; TRBD2 aligns across 8 bases. From germline, CDR1 is SGHVS and CDR2 FNYEAQ. This CDR3 comprises 16 residues. Germline trimming cut 5 bases from V and 4 bases from J; bases unmatched to any gene: 10. Here the CDR3 DNA reads TGTGCCAGCAGCCCAGGCGGGGGGACAACATACAATGAGCAGTTCTTC. This translates into CASSPGGGTTYNEQFF.

The sample holds a few counts of this clone. V is TRBV19 and J is TRBJ2-3; D is perhaps TRBD1 (5 bases). Trimming stripped 6 bases from V and 5 bases from J, with 9 bases between. Germline lookup yields CDR1 LNHDA and CDR2 SQIVND (reference sequence). This CDR3 contains 12 residues. CDR3 bases: TGTGCCAGTAGCAACGACAGAGATACGCAGTATTTT. It encodes CASSNDRDTQYF.

The chain links TRBV6-1 to TRBJ2-3, with 7 nucleotides matching TRBD2. This CDR3 region has 16 residues. Germline V CDR1 and CDR2: MNHNS, SASEGT. The V and J ends lost 3 bases and 0 bases, in that order; junction bases with no gene match: 6. DNA of the CDR3: TGTGCCAGCAGTGAGTGGGGAGGGGATAGCACAGATACGCAGTATTTT. Amino acids: CASSEWGGDSTDTQYF.

The chain uses TRBV7-9 and TRBJ1-4, with 7 bases matching TRBD1. The CDR3 extends over 19 amino acids. Trimming cost V 1 base and J 2 bases; bases outside gene matches: 13. CDR1 SEHNR and CDR2 FQNEAQ come from the germline V gene (reference sequence). The CDR3 is CASSLDSPGQRTTNEKLFF. CDR3 DNA sequence: TGTGCCAGCAGCTTAGATTCCCCGGGACAGCGAACTACTAATGAAAAACTGTTTTTT.

The chain joins TRBV19 to TRBJ1-6; D gene ambiguous. This CDR3 has 14 amino acids. Trimming removed 6 bases at V and 0 bases at J, with 6 bases between. Looked up from germline, CDR1 is LNHDA and CDR2 is SQIVND (reference sequence). The CDR3 nucleotides read TGTGCCAGTAGCGAGAGCTCCTATAATTCACCCCTCCACTTT. Translated, it gives CASSESSYNSPLHF.

The chain employs TRBV7-2 and TRBJ1-1, with D possibly matching TRBD1 (5 bases). The CDR3 runs to 14 residues. V was clipped by 5 bases and J by 7 bases, with 17 bases between them. Germline CDR1 is SGHTA and CDR2 is FQGNSA. The CDR3 nucleotides read TGTGCCAGCAGCCCTAGGGACTGGGGCGTTGAAGCTTTCTTT. This codes for CASSPRDWGVEAFF.

The CDR3 loop reads CASSLSTVAGEQYF. The CDR3 nucleotides read TGTGCCAGCAGCTTAAGTACCGTGGCGGGCGAGCAGTACTTC. The V and J genes are TRBV7-8 and TRBJ2-7; the D gene is possibly TRBD2 (5 bases). Germline V gene sequence: CDR1 SGHVS, CDR2 FQNEAQ. Trimming left V 2 bases short and J 6 bases short, with 14 bases between. The CDR3 is 14 residues long. The variable domain in full, with the rest retrieved from reference TRBV7-8 and TRBJ2-7, is GAGVSQSPRYKVAKRGQDVALRCDPISGHVSLFWYQQALGQGPEFLTYFQNEAQLDKSGLPSDRFFAERPEGSVSTLKIQRTQQEDSAVYLCASSLSTVAGEQYFGPGTRLTVT.